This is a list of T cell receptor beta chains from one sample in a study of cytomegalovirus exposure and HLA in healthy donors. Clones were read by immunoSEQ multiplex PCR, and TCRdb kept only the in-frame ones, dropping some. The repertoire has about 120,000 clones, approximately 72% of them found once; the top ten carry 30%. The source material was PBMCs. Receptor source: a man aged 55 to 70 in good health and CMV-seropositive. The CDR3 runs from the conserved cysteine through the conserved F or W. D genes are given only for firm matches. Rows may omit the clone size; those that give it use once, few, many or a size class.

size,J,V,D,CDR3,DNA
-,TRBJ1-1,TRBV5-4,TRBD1,CASSADRTGNTEAFF,TGTGCCAGCAGCGCGGACCGGACAGGGAACACTGAAGCTTTCTTT
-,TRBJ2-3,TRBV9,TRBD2,CASSGSGGDTQYF,TGTGCCAGCAGCGGTAGCGGGGGAGATACGCAGTATTTT
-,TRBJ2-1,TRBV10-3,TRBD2,CAISQGTSGSLNEQFF,TGTGCCATCAGTCAAGGGACTAGCGGGAGTCTCAATGAGCAGTTCTTC
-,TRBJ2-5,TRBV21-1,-,CASSKTLGPWPGQGFVSVETQYF,TGTGCCAGCAGCAAAACCCTGGGCCCTTGGCCGGGACAGGGTTTTGTTTCGGTAGAGACCCAGTACTTC
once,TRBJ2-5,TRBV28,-,CASSSPGHKETQYF,TGTGCCAGCAGTTCCCCGGGACACAAGGAGACCCAGTACTTC
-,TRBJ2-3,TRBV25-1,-,CASSDLDTQYF,TGTGCCAGCAGTGACCTAGATACGCAGTATTTT
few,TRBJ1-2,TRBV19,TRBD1,CASSDRGQNYGYTF,TGTGCCAGTAGCGACAGGGGCCAGAACTATGGCTACACCTTC
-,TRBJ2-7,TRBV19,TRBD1,CASSSTGTGALEQYF,TGTGCCAGTAGTTCCACCGGGACAGGGGCCCTCGAGCAGTACTTC
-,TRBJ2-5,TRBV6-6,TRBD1,CATYRTGEETQYF,TGTGCCACCTACCGGACAGGGGAAGAGACCCAGTACTTC
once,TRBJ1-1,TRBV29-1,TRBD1,CSDRGPSNTEAFF,TGCAGCGACAGGGGGCCCTCGAACACTGAAGCTTTCTTT
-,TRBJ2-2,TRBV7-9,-,CASTPPSGASNTGELFF,TGTGCCAGCACCCCTCCCTCCGGTGCGTCGAACACCGGGGAGCTGTTTTTT
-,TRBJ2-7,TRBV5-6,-,CASRRQAFYYEQYF,TGTGCCAGCAGACGTCAAGCTTTTTACTACGAGCAGTACTTC
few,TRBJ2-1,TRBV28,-,CASSSHRSKYNEQFF,TGTGCCAGCAGTTCACACAGGTCCAAATACAATGAGCAGTTCTTC
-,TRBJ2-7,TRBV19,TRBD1,CASTIGDRTYEQYF,TGTGCCAGTACCATTGGGGACAGAACCTACGAGCAGTACTTC
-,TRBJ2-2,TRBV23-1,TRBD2,CASSWTSGSSRANTGELFF,TGCGCCAGCAGTTGGACTAGCGGGAGTTCGCGTGCGAACACCGGGGAGCTGTTTTTT
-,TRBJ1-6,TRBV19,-,CASSPDSRGDSPLHF,TGTGCCAGTAGCCCGGACAGCCGGGGGGATTCACCCCTCCACTTT
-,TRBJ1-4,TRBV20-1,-,CSARGSEKLFF,TGCAGTGCTAGGGGGAGTGAAAAACTGTTTTTT
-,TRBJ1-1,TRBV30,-,CAWSRGARTFF,TGTGCCTGGAGTCGGGGGGCGCGAACTTTCTTT
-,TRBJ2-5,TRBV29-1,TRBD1,CSVEPGQGQETQYF,TGCAGCGTTGAACCGGGACAGGGTCAAGAGACCCAGTACTTC
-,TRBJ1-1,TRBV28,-,CASSATGGLNTEAFF,TGTGCCAGCAGTGCCACGGGGGGCCTGAACACTGAAGCTTTCTTT
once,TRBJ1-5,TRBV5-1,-,CASSLNSNQPQHF,TGCGCCAGCAGCCTAAACAGCAATCAGCCCCAGCATTTT
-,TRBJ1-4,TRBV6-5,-,CASSYSSGQLNEKLFF,TGTGCCAGCAGTTACTCGTCAGGACAGCTTAATGAAAAACTGTTTTTT
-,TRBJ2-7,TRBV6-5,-,CASRIGGYEQYF,TGTGCCAGCAGGATCGGCGGCTACGAGCAGTACTTC
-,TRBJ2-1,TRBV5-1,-,CASSLVRGAGYEQFF,TGCGCCAGCAGCTTGGTCAGGGGGGCCGGTTATGAGCAGTTCTTC
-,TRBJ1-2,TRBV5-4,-,CASSLFQGNGYTF,TGTGCCAGCAGCTTGTTTCAGGGGAATGGCTACACCTTC
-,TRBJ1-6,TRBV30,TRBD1,CAWSYRGAAPLHF,TGTGCCTGGAGTTACAGGGGTGCGGCACCCCTCCACTTT
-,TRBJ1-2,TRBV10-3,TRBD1,CAISADREIGYTF,TGTGCCATCAGTGCTGACAGGGAGATCGGCTACACCTTC
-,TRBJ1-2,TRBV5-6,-,CASSLITGTF,TGTGCCAGCAGCCTAATTACCGGGACCTTC
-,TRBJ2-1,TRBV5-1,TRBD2,CASSESGSPYNEQFF,TGCGCCAGCAGCGAAAGCGGGAGCCCCTACAATGAGCAGTTCTTC
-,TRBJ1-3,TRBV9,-,CASSSRLISGNTIYF,TGTGCCAGCAGCTCCCGACTGATCTCTGGAAACACCATATATTTT
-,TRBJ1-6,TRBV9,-,CASSVEDRRNSPLHF,TGTGCCAGCAGCGTAGAGGACAGACGCAATTCACCCCTCCACTTT
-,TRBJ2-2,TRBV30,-,CAMGGPWVFF,TGTGCCATGGGGGGTCCTTGGGTGTTTTTT
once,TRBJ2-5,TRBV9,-,CASSASSVVETQYF,TGTGCCAGCAGCGCCTCTAGTGTTGTTGAGACCCAGTACTTC
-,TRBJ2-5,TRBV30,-,CAWKDYQETQYF,TGTGCCTGGAAGGACTACCAAGAGACCCAGTACTTC
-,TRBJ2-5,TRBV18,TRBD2,CASSRGTSRWETQYF,TGTGCCAGCTCCCGCGGGACTAGCCGCTGGGAGACCCAGTACTTC
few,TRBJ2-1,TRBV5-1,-,CASSLGGGRNNEQFF,TGCGCCAGCAGCTTGGGTGGGGGGAGGAACAATGAGCAGTTCTTC
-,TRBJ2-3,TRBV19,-,CASSIAGSTDTQYF,TGTGCCAGTAGTATAGCGGGTAGCACAGATACGCAGTATTTT
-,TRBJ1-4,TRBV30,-,CAWSQMLMEKLFF,TGTGCCTGGAGTCAGATGCTGATGGAAAAACTGTTTTTT
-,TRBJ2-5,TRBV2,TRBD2,CASRGLAGAQETQYF,TGTGCCAGCAGGGGACTAGCGGGGGCCCAAGAGACCCAGTACTTC
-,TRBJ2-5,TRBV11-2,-,CASSPTLAGSQETQYF,TGTGCCAGCAGCCCTACTTTGGCGGGATCCCAAGAGACCCAGTACTTC
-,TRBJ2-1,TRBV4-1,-,CASSQVGGSYNEQFF,TGCGCCAGCAGCCAAGTAGGGGGTTCCTACAATGAGCAGTTCTTC
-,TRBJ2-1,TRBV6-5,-,CASSYEPGEGYEQFF,TGTGCCAGCAGTTACGAGCCAGGGGAGGGATATGAGCAGTTCTTC
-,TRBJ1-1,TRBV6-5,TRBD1,CASSYPGTDEAFF,TGTGCCAGCAGTTACCCGGGGACAGACGAAGCTTTCTTT
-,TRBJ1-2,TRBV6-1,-,CASSEYPGGYTF,TGTGCCAGCAGTGAATACCCCGGTGGCTACACCTTC
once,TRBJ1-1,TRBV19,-,CASSITGYTEAFF,TGTGCCAGTAGTATTACAGGGTACACTGAAGCTTTCTTT
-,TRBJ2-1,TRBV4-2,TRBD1,CASSQYRGPYNEQFF,TGTGCCAGCAGCCAATACAGGGGCCCCTACAATGAGCAGTTCTTC